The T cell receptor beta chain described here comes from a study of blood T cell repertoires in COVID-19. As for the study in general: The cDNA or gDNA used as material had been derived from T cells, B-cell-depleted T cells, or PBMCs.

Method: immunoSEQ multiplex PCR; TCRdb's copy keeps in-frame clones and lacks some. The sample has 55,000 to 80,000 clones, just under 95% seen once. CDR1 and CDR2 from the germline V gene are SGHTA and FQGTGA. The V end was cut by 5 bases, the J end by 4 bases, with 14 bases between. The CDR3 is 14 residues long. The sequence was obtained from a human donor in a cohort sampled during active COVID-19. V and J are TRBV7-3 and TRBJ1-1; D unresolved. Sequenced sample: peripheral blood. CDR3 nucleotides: TGTGCCAGCAGCCCAGGAATCAGTATCACTGAAGCTTTCTTT. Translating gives CASSPGISITEAFF.